This T cell receptor (beta chain) appears in the sequencing data of a study of cytomegalovirus exposure and HLA in healthy donors. The ends lost 7 bases at V and 4 bases at J; junction bases unmatched: 12. Germline CDR1 SGHTA, CDR2 FQGNSA. This CDR3 has 16 residues. The PCR ran on 60 Vbeta and 13 Jbeta primers. The repertoire was sequenced with immunoSEQ multiplex PCR; TCRdb's copy has only in-frame clones and lacks some. The repertoire holds 120,000 to 150,000 clones, with more than 60% as singletons. The sequence was collected from a man in his forties in good health and CMV-seronegative. The sequenced material came from PBMCs. V is TRBV7-2 and J is TRBJ2-1; 8 bases match TRBD2. CDR3 sequence: CASTVVRGGKYNEQFF. CDR3 nucleotide sequence: TGTGCCAGCACCGTCGTCCGGGGGGGAAAATACAATGAGCAGTTCTTC.